Listed here are 30 T cell receptor beta chains from one sample, sequenced in a study of T cell responses to AZD1222 COVID-19 vaccine. This table comes from immunoSEQ multiplex PCR, and its TCRdb copy is limited to in-frame clones, with some not included. The table shows some 140,000 clones, with approximately 90% occurring only once. Sequencing used peripheral blood, obtained on day 0 of AZD1222 vaccination. The source is an adult in good health.

The chain carries TRBV6-5 and TRBJ2-5; D might be TRBD2 (5 bases). This CDR3 contains 13 residues. Germline V gene data show CDR1 as MNHEY and CDR2 as SVGAGI. V shed 5 bases and J shed 7 bases, with 14 bases lying between them. The CDR3 DNA reads TGTGCCAGCAGTCTCGAGCTTGGAGGGACCCAGTACTTC. Protein product: CASSLELGGTQYF.

This clone has more than one count but fewer than ten. This chain uses TRBV5-1 with TRBJ1-1, with 8 bases identical to TRBD1. The CDR3 has 14 amino acids. V lost 3 bases and J lost 6; bases outside the gene matches: 7. CDR1 is SGHRS and CDR2 is YFSETQ in the germline V gene. The CDR3 sequence: CASSSQQGDAEAFF. In DNA form, the CDR3 reads TGCGCCAGCAGCTCCCAACAGGGGGACGCTGAAGCTTTCTTT.

The chain carries TRBV2 and TRBJ1-1, with 8 bases aligning to TRBD1. The CDR3 sequence is 12 residues long. Germline trimming cut 8 bases from V and 4 bases from J; bases unmatched to any gene: 3. Germline V lookup: CDR1 SNHLY, CDR2 FYNNEI. The CDR3 DNA is TGTGCCAGCGTTGACAGGGGCACTGAAGCTTTCTTT. Its translation is CASVDRGTEAFF.

V and J are TRBV27 and TRBJ2-2; tentatively, D is TRBD1 (5 bases). Deletions cut 5 bases from V and 3 bases from J, with 10 bases between. The CDR3 sequence is 14 residues long. In germline, CDR1 is MNHEY, CDR2 SMNVEV (reference sequence). The CDR3 DNA reads as TGTGCCAGCAGTCCCCGACAGTACACCGGGGAGCTGTTTTTT. Translating gives CASSPRQYTGELFF.

The chain recombines TRBV25-1 with TRBJ2-3, with D unresolved. The CDR3 loop spans 14 amino acids. V was shortened by 3 bases and J by 2 bases, with 9 bases between the two germline ends. Germline CDR1 reads MGHDK; CDR2 reads SYGVNS. Here the CDR3 reads CASSEQFSTDTQYF. In DNA, the CDR3 is TGTGCCAGCAGTGAGCAGTTCTCCACAGATACGCAGTATTTT.

J is TRBJ1-4 and V is TRBV4-3, with D tentatively TRBD1 (5 bases). The CDR3 is made up of 16 amino acids. The V and J ends lost 3 bases and 5 bases respectively, with 16 bases between them. The germline V gene has CDR1 LGHNA and CDR2 YSLEER. The CDR3 DNA reads as TGCGCCAGCAGCCAGAGGACATTGGTGCCCAATGAAAAACTGTTTTTT. Its protein is CASSQRTLVPNEKLFF.

The count of this clone is one. This chain links TRBV5-1 with TRBJ1-2; 10 bases fit TRBD1. Germline CDR1 is SGHRS and CDR2 is YFSETQ. The V segment lost 4 bases and the J segment 4 bases; nucleotides outside the gene matches: 4. This CDR3 has 14 residues. CDR3 region: CASSQDRGIYGYTF. In DNA, the CDR3 is TGCGCCAGCAGCCAGGACAGGGGGATCTATGGCTACACCTTC. The full variable domain, in which reference TRBV5-1 and TRBJ1-2 provide the parts outside the CDR3, is KAGVTQTPRYLIKTRGQQVTLSCSPISGHRSVSWYQQTPGQGLQFLFEYFSETQRNKGNFPGRFSGRQFSNSRSEMNVSTLELGDSALYLCASSQDRGIYGYTFGSGTRLTVV.

This clone is a singleton in its sample. This chain links TRBV9 with TRBJ1-3; D is possibly TRBD1 (5 bases). The CDR3 has 14 residues. CDR1 SGDLS and CDR2 YYNGEE come from the germline V gene. V was cut by 4 bases and J by 6 bases, with 14 bases left in between. The CDR3 DNA is TGTGCCAGCAGCAGTGTTTTGGGGGAAAACACCATATATTTT. Translating gives CASSSVLGENTIYF.

This chain connects TRBV9 to TRBJ2-3; 7 bases align to TRBD2. V was pared by 4 bases and J by 0 bases, with 5 bases of the junction left unmatched. This CDR3 has 15 residues. The germline V gene has CDR1 SGDLS and CDR2 YYNGEE. DNA for the CDR3: TGTGCCAGCAGCCCTAAGCGGGGTAGCACAGATACGCAGTATTTT. Protein: CASSPKRGSTDTQYF. The entire variable domain, with the rest obtained from reference TRBV9 and TRBJ2-3, is as follows: DSGVTQTPKHLITATGQRVTLRCSPRSGDLSVYWYQQSLDQGLQFLIQYYNGEERAKGNILERFSAQQFPDLHSELNLSSLELGDSALYFCASSPKRGSTDTQYFGPGTRLTVL.

The gene calls are TRBV3-1 (or the pseudogene TRBV3-2) and TRBJ1-4; D gene ambiguous. The CDR3 runs 14 residues. The ends were cut back, 0 bases at V and 7 bases at J, with 9 bases in the middle. CDR1 and CDR2 (germline): LGHDT, YNNKEL (reference sequence). CDR3 coding DNA: TGTGCCAGCAGCCAAGATTGGGTTACTGAAAAACTGTTTTTT. Translating gives CASSQDWVTEKLFF.

The chain uses TRBV10-2 and TRBJ2-7; D call uncertain. The length of the CDR3 is 13 residues. CDR1 and CDR2 (germline): WSHSY, SAAADI. Trimming took off 8 bases at V and 0 bases at J, with 11 bases between the two ends. CDR3 sequence reads: CASGSGDSYEQYF. CDR3 nucleotides: TGCGCCAGCGGATCAGGTGACTCCTACGAGCAGTACTTC.

The chain has TRBV10-1 and TRBJ1-2; 9 nucleotides line up with TRBD1. The CDR3 spans 14 residues. J lost 7 bases, V lost 5 bases, and 8 bases had no gene match. Germline V gene lookup returns CDR1 WNHNN and CDR2 SYGVQD (reference sequence). CDR3 residues: CASSPGQGFLGYTF. DNA of the CDR3: TGCGCCAGCAGTCCGGGACAGGGCTTTCTTGGCTACACCTTC.

CDR3 sequence (DNA): TGTGCCAGCAGCATTCCCGGTGGTGCCCAGCATTTT. This translates into CASSIPGGAQHF. The V gene is TRBV3-1 (or the pseudogene TRBV3-2), the J gene TRBJ1-5; D is ambiguous. This CDR3 is 12 amino acids long. V lost 5 bases and J lost 11, with 13 bases in between. Germline V lookup: CDR1 LGHDT, CDR2 YNNKEL (reference sequence).

V usage is TRBV2 and J usage is TRBJ2-3; D remains unclear. Germline V gene sequence: CDR1 SNHLY, CDR2 FYNNEI. The CDR3 has 14 residues. The V end was cut by 4 bases, the J end by 2 bases, with 10 bases between. This chain's CDR3 is CASSGVALTDTQYF. The CDR3 DNA reads TGTGCCAGCAGTGGTGTCGCCCTCACAGATACGCAGTATTTT.

The rearrangement uses TRBV28 and TRBJ2-3; 8 bases match TRBD2. CDR1 and CDR2 (germline): MDHEN, SYDVKM. Losses at the gene ends were 6 bases for V and 2 bases for J; bases not matched to a gene: 10. The CDR3 is made up of 16 amino acids. The CDR3 DNA is TGTGCCAGCAGCGCCCCGGTAGCGGGGTTCACAGATACGCAGTATTTT. Protein product: CASSAPVAGFTDTQYF. Full variable domain (outside the CDR3, taken from reference TRBV28 and TRBJ2-3): DVKVTQSSRYLVKRTGEKVFLECVQDMDHENMFWYRQDPGLGLRLIYFSYDVKMKEKGDIPEGYSVSREKKERFSLILESASTNQTSMYLCASSAPVAGFTDTQYFGPGTRLTVL.

The chain is built from TRBV4-1 and TRBJ1-1; tentative D call: TRBD1 (5 bases). Per germline, CDR1 MGHRA and CDR2 YSYEKL. The CDR3 has 14 residues. The V gene lost 1 base and the J gene lost 6 bases, with 12 bases spanning the gap. CDR3 DNA sequence: TGCGCCAGCAGCCAAGTAACAGGTCTGTCTGAAGCTTTCTTT. Amino acids: CASSQVTGLSEAFF.

The chain is built from TRBV2 and TRBJ1-1; a possible D gene is TRBD1 (5 bases). This CDR3 region has 13 residues. Germline V gives CDR1 SNHLY, CDR2 FYNNEI. V lost 3 bases and J 5 bases, leaving 10 bases between the germline ends. CDR3: CASSEAGRTEAFF. In DNA form, the CDR3 reads TGTGCCAGCAGTGAGGCAGGGAGAACTGAAGCTTTCTTT.

The chain has TRBV15 and TRBJ1-2, with a weak D call TRBD1 (5 bases). Trimming shortened V by 2 bases and J by 2 bases, and 6 bases separated the two germline ends. CDR1 and CDR2 (germline): LNHNV, YYDKDF (reference sequence). CDR3 length: 13 amino acids. CDR3 in DNA: TGTGCCACCAGCAGACCAGGGAACTATGGCTACACCTTC. Its protein product is CATSRPGNYGYTF.

This chain connects TRBV24-1 to TRBJ2-7, with a tentative D call TRBD2 (5 bases). The CDR3 contains 14 residues. Trimming pared 1 base from V and 3 bases from J, leaving 9 bases between. Germline CDR1 is KGHDR and CDR2 is SFDVKD. The CDR3 region is CATSDFVGDYEQYF. CDR3 nucleotide sequence: TGTGCCACCAGTGATTTTGTCGGGGACTACGAGCAGTACTTC.

The CDR3 coding sequence is TGTGCCAGCAGCGTAGAAGTCAAATCCACAGATACGCAGTATTTT. Amino acids: CASSVEVKSTDTQYF. V usage is TRBV9 and J usage is TRBJ2-3; D is unresolved. Germline loops: CDR1 SGDLS, CDR2 YYNGEE. V was clipped by 0 bases and J by 2 bases, with 10 bases between them. The CDR3 runs to 15 residues.

V usage is TRBV4-3 and J usage is TRBJ2-1; D is ambiguous. The germline CDR1 and CDR2 sequences are LGHNA and YSLEER. The CDR3 has 13 amino acids. Trimming pared 3 bases from V and 7 bases from J, leaving 10 bases between. The CDR3 sequence is CASSQSRGNEQFF. The DNA of the CDR3 is TGCGCCAGCAGCCAGTCCCGTGGTAATGAGCAGTTCTTC.

The gene calls are TRBV11-1 and TRBJ2-7; weak D call: TRBD2 (6 bases). This CDR3 contains 14 residues. Trimming cost V 4 bases and J 0 bases, with 10 bases left between them. CDR1 SGHAT and CDR2 FQDESV come from the germline V gene (reference sequence). CDR3 nucleotide sequence: TGTGCCAGCAGCTCCGGACTACTCTCCTACGAGCAGTACTTC. This encodes CASSSGLLSYEQYF.

The chain recombines TRBV5-1 with TRBJ2-1; D could derive from TRBD1 or TRBD2 (5 bases each). This CDR3 region has 13 residues. Germline loops: CDR1 SGHRS, CDR2 YFSETQ. Trimming left V 10 bases short and J 7 bases short, with 18 bases between. The CDR3: CASGPRGGNEQFF. The CDR3 DNA is TGCGCCTCCGGCCCGCGTGGGGGAAATGAGCAGTTCTTC. Full variable domain (missing parts from reference TRBV5-1 and TRBJ2-1): KAGVTQTPRYLIKTRGQQVTLSCSPISGHRSVSWYQQTPGQGLQFLFEYFSETQRNKGNFPGRFSGRQFSNSRSEMNVSTLELGDSALYLCASGPRGGNEQFFGPGTRLTVL.

The gene calls are TRBV6-5 and TRBJ2-2; D may be TRBD2 (6 bases). From germline, CDR1 is MNHEY and CDR2 SVGAGI. V lost 4 bases to trimming and J lost 3 bases, with 15 bases between them. The CDR3 sequence is 16 residues long. The CDR3 nucleotides are TGTGCCAGCAGTTCACGGGACTTGAGATACACCGGGGAGCTGTTTTTT. Residues: CASSSRDLRYTGELFF.

This chain joins TRBV7-9 and TRBJ2-7; the match to TRBD2 covers 8 bases. The CDR3 contains 15 residues. V was clipped by 2 bases and J by 2 bases; unmatched bases: 5. Germline V gives CDR1 SEHNR, CDR2 FQNEAQ (reference sequence). This chain's CDR3 is CASSLWRGVPYEQYF. CDR3 in DNA: TGTGCCAGCAGCTTATGGCGGGGGGTCCCCTACGAGCAGTACTTC.

This CDR3 is CASSLGSGRVPYGYTF. The CDR3 nucleotides are TGCGCCAGCAGCTTGGGGAGTGGGAGGGTCCCCTATGGCTACACCTTC. The chain combines TRBV5-1 with TRBJ1-2; D not certain. The CDR3 sequence is 16 residues long. V was trimmed by 0 bases and J by 4 bases, leaving 16 bases between them. Germline V gene sequence: CDR1 SGHRS, CDR2 YFSETQ.

The sample holds a few counts of this clone. The chain employs TRBV25-1 and TRBJ2-2, with TRBD1 as a possible D gene (5 bases). Trimming took 4 bases from V and 6 from J, leaving 18 bases between them. The CDR3 extends over 16 amino acids. Germline CDR1 reads MGHDK; CDR2 reads SYGVNS. As DNA, the CDR3 is TGTGCCAGCAGTGGAAACCGACAGTACGGATCCGGGGAGCTGTTTTTT. It yields the protein CASSGNRQYGSGELFF. Full variable domain (remainder filled in from reference TRBV25-1 and TRBJ2-2): EADIYQTPRYLVIGTGKKITLECSQTMGHDKMYWYQQDPGMELHLIHYSYGVNSTEKGDLSSESTVSRIRTEHFPLTLESARPSHTSQYLCASSGNRQYGSGELFFGEGSRLTVL.

This clone turned up a few times. V and J are TRBV21-1 and TRBJ2-5; the table calls TRBD2, which could not be checked here. TRBV21-1 is deemed a pseudogene. The CDR3 has 17 residues. The CDR3 loop reads CASSKATSGRPQETQYF. CDR3 nucleotides: TGTGCCAGCAGCAAAGCAACTAGTGGGAGGCCACAAGAGACCCAGTACTTC.

The table lists this clone with a count of one. V is TRBV7-8 and J is TRBJ1-5; 7 bases line up with TRBD1. The V segment lost 3 bases and the J segment 7 bases; nucleotides outside the gene matches: 9. Germline loops: CDR1 SGHVS, CDR2 FQNEAQ. This CDR3 spans 15 amino acids. CDR3 DNA sequence: TGTGCCAGCAGCTTTCTGGGAGGGGGCTTCCAGCCCCAGCATTTT. It specifies CASSFLGGGFQPQHF.

This chain uses TRBV7-9 with TRBJ1-2; 7 bases line up with TRBD1. The CDR3 has 15 residues. CDR1 is SEHNR and CDR2 is FQNEAQ in the germline V gene (reference sequence). V dropped 1 base and J dropped 9; count of bases not matched to a gene: 11. In DNA form, the CDR3 reads TGTGCCAGCAGCTTAGGCCTCGGACAGGCGGGGCGCTACACCTTC. Its translation is CASSLGLGQAGRYTF. The full variable domain, rest sourced from reference TRBV7-9 and TRBJ1-2, is DTGVSQNPRHKITKRGQNVTFRCDPISEHNRLYWYRQTLGQGPEFLTYFQNEAQLEKSRLLSDRFSAERPKGSFSTLEIQRTEQGDSAMYLCASSLGLGQAGRYTFGSGTRLTVV.